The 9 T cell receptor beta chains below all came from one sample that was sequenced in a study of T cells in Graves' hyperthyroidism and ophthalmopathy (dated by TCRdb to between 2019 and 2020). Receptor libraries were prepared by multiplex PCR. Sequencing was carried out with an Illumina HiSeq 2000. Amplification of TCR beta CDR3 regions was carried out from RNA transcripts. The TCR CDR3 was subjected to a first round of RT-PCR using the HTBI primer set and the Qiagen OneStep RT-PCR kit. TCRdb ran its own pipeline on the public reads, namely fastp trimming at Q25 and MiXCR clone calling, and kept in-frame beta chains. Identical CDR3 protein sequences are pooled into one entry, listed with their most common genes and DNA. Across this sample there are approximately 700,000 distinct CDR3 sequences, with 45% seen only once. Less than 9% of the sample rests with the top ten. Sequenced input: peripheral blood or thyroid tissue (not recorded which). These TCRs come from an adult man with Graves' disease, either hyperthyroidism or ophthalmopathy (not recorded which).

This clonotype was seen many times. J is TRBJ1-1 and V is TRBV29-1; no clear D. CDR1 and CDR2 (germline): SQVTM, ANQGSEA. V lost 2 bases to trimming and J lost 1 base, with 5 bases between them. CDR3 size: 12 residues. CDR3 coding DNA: TGCAGCGTTGAATCACCGAACACTGAAGCTTTCTTT. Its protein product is CSVESPNTEAFF.

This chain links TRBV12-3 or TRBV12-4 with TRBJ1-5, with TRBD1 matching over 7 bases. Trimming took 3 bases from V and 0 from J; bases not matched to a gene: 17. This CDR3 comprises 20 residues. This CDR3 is CASSFIFDRAHDDSNQPQHF. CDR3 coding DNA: TGTGCCAGCAGTTTTATATTTGACAGGGCGCACGACGATAGCAATCAGCCCCAGCATTTT.

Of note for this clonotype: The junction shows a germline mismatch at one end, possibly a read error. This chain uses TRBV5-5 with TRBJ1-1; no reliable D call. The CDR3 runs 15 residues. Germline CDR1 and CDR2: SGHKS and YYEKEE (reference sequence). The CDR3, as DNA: TGCGCCAGCAGCTCCACCCTCGGAGGGAACACTGAAGCTTTCTTT. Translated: CASSSTLGGNTEAFF.

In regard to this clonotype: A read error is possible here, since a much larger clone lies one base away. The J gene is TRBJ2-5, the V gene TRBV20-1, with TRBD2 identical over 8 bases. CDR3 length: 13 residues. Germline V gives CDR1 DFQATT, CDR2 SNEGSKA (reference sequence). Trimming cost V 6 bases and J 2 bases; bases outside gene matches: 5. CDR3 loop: CSAAGTRQETQYF. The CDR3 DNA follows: TGCAGTGCCGCCGGGACTAGACAAGAGACCCAGTACTTC.

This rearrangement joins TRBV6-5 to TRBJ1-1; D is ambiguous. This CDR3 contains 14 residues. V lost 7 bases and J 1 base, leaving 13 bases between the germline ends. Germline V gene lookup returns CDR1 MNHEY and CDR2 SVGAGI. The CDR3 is CASKLRGPNTEAFF. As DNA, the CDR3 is TGTGCCAGCAAACTGCGGGGTCCGAACACTGAAGCTTTCTTT.

DNA for the CDR3: TGTGCCAGCAGCTTGGCCGGCAGGGAGTCAGGAAACACCATATATTTT. It is translated as CASSLAGRESGNTIYF. This chain links TRBV5-6 with TRBJ1-3; maybe TRBD1 (5 bases). Trimming took off 0 bases at V and 4 bases at J, with 14 bases between the two ends. Germline V lookup: CDR1 SGHDT, CDR2 YYEEEE. The CDR3 extends over 16 amino acids. Filled out from reference TRBV5-6 and TRBJ1-3, the complete variable domain reads DAGVTQSPTHLIKTRGQQVTLRCSPKSGHDTVSWYQQALGQGPQFIFQYYEEEERQRGNFPDRFSGHQFPNYSSELNVNALLLGDSALYLCASSLAGRESGNTIYFGEGSWLTVV.

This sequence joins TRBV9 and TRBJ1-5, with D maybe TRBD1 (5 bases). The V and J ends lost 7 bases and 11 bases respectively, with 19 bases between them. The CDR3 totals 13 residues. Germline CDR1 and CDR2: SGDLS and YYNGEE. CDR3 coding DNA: TGTGCCAGCTCACTCGGGGGGACCGGGACCCAGCATTTT. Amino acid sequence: CASSLGGTGTQHF.

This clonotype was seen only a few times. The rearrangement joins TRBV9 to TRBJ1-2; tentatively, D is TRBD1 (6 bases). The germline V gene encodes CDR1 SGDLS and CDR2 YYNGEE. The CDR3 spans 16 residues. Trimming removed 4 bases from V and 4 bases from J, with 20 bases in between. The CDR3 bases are TGTGCCAGCAGCCGCGCGGACAGCCGTTTCTTCTATGGCTACACCTTC. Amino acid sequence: CASSRADSRFFYGYTF.

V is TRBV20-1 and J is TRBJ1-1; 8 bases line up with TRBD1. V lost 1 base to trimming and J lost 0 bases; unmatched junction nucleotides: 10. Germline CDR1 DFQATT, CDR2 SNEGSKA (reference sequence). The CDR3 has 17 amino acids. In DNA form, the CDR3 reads TGCAGTGCTAGAGTTTACGGGACAGGAGTCATGAACACTGAAGCTTTCTTT. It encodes CSARVYGTGVMNTEAFF.